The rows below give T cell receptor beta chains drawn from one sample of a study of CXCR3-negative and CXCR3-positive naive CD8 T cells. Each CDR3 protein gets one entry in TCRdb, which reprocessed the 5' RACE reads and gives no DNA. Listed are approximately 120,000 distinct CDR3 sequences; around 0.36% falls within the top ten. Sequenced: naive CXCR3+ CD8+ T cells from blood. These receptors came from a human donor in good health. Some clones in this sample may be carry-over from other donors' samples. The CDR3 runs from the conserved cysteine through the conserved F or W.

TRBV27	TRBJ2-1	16	CASSLSSGGFYNEQFF
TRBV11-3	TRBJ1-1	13	CASSHRSNTEAFF
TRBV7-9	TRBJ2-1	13	CASSIRDHNEQFF
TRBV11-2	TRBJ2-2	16	CASSRTGGEGTGELFF
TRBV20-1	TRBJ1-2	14	CSARDRGLTYGYTF
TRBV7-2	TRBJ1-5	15	CASSLAGGAGQPQHF
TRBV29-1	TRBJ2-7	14	CSVAGEEFSYEQYF
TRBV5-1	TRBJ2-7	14	CASSFSGAGYEQYF
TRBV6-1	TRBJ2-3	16	CASSEFVGATADTQYF
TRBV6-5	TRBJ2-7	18	CASSTWSTRGQGSYEQYF
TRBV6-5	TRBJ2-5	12	CASSATRETQYF
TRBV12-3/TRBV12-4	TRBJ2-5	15	CASSPRGGIGETQYF
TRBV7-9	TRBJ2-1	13	CASSLLEGNEQFF
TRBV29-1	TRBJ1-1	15	CSVEARAGGTSEAFF
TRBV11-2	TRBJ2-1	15	CASSSFKGYGREQFF
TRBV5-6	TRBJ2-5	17	CASSSLEDRDRDETQYF